This TCR beta chain comes out of a study of identical twins. General study results and limits: Carriage of fewer insertions was seen in abundant cord blood beta clonotypes, whereas memory repertoires showed none.

The authors used template switching to add a universal primer site and gave cDNA unique molecular identifiers. Each CDR3 protein gets one entry after TCRdb re-called the 5' RACE reads with MiXCR. Of approximately 490,000 distinct CDR3 sequences listed, 20% to 25% are singletons. Germline values: CDR1 MDHEN, CDR2 SYDVKM. Trimming removed 4 bases at V and 4 bases at J, with 14 bases between. The length of the CDR3 is 14 residues. In this sample, this clonotype turned up a few times. Its specificity is not known. Healthy Caucasians, and only they, were the donors. These data were also reused for a study on yellow fever vaccine responses in identical twins.

This sequence was found in a woman aged 18 to 35 in good health. The sample consisted of CD4+ T cells sorted from blood. The chain has TRBV28 and TRBJ2-7, with D perhaps matching TRBD1 or TRBD2 (5 bases each). The CDR3 reads CASSSGTTLYEQYF. CDR3 nucleotide sequence: TGTGCCAGCAGTTCCGGGACGACCTTATACGAGCAGTACTTC.